This record concerns one TCR beta chain sequence. Its antigen is as yet unknown. It was with a sample-barcoded 5' primer and a J-beta primer mix that a second PCR of roughly 6 to 11 cycles was run. TCRdb processed the 5' RACE reads anew with MiXCR; each CDR3 protein has one entry. The sample lists about 780,000 distinct CDR3 sequences; roughly 25% were seen once. This record belongs to a study of blood T cells in healthy people across ages. Study findings and constraints: Versus aged donors, long-lived donors had higher diversity and more naive CD4+ cells.

The CDR3 extends over 14 amino acids. Trimming cost V 5 bases and J 6 bases; bases outside gene matches: 5. The same sample was also used in a study of T cells of mothers and their children.

The source of this sequence is a boy aged 5 to 17 in good health. The genes are TRBV12-3 or TRBV12-4 and TRBJ1-4, with 8 bases fitting TRBD1. Sequences were obtained from blood. DNA of the CDR3: TGTGCCAGCAGTCTCCAGGACAGGGATGAAAAACTGTTTTTT. It yields the protein CASSLQDRDEKLFF.